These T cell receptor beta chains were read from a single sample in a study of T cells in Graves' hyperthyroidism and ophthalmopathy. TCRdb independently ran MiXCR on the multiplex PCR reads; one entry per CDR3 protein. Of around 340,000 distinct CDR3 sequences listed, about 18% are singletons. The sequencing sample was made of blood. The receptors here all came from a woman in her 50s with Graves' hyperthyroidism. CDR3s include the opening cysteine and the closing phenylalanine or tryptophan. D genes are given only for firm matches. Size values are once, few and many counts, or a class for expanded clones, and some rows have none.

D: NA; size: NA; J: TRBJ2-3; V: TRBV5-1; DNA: TGCGCCAGCAGCTTTAGCGCGGCAGATACGCAGTATTTT; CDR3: CASSFSAADTQYF
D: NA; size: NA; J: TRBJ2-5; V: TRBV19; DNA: TGTGCCAGTAGTGGAATCGACAACTCCCAAGAGACCCAGTACTTC; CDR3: CASSGIDNSQETQYF
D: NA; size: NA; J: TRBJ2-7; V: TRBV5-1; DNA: TGCGCCAGCAGCAGCCGGGAAGATCTAAGGAGCTCCTACGAGCAGTACTTC; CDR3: CASSSREDLRSSYEQYF
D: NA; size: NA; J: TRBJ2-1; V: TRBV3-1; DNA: TGTGCCAGCAGCCAAGTCTCTAATAGCGAGCAGTTCTTC; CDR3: CASSQVSNSEQFF
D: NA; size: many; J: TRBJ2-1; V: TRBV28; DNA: TGTGCCAGCAGTATAGTCCCCAACAATGAGCAGTTCTTC; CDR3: CASSIVPNNEQFF
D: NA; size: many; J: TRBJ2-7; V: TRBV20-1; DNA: TGCAGTGCTAAAAGGATTGGCCAGTCCTACGAGCAGTACTTC; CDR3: CSAKRIGQSYEQYF
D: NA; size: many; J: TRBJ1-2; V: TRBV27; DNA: TGTGCCAGCAGTGGACGAAGGGGGGCCGACTATGGCTACACCTTC; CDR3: CASSGRRGADYGYTF
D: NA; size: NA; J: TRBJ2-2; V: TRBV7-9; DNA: TGTGCCAGCAGCTTTATCGGGGACACCGGGGAGCTGTTTTTT; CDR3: CASSFIGDTGELFF
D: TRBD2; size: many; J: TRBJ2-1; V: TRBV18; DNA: TGTGCCAGCTCACCGCAACTAGCGGGGGGGCTTTATGAGCAGTTCTTC; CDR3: CASSPQLAGGLYEQFF
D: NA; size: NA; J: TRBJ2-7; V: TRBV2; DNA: TGTGCCGGTTTCGAACAGGGCTACGAGCAGTACTTC; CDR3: CAGFEQGYEQYF
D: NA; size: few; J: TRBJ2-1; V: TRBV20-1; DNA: TGCAGTGCTACCGTTTTCGGGCGCCTCTACAATGAGCAGTTCTTC; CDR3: CSATVFGRLYNEQFF
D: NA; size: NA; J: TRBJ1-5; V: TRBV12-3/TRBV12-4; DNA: TGTGCCAGAAGTTTCTTACTATGGGGGATGAGGCAGCCCCAGCATTTT; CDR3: CARSFLLWGMRQPQHF
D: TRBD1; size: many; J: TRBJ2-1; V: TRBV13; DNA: TGTGCCAGCAGCTTACCCCCGGGACAGCGCAATGAGCAGTTCTTC; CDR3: CASSLPPGQRNEQFF
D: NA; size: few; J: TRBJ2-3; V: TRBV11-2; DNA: TGTGCCTGCAGCCCAGGCGGGCAGCGCACAGATACGCAGTATTTT; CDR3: CACSPGGQRTDTQYF
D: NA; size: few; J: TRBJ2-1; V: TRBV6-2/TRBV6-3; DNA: TGTGCCAGCAGTTTACTTGGGGCGGATGAGCAGTTCTTC; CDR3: CASSLLGADEQFF
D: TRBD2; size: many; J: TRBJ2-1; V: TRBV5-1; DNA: TGCGCCAGCAGCATAAGCGGGAGCTTTTACAATGAGCAGTTCTTC; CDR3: CASSISGSFYNEQFF
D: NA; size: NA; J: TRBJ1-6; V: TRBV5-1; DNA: TGCGCCAGCAGCTTGCCAGGGGTGGATTCACCCCTCCACTTT; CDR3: CASSLPGVDSPLHF
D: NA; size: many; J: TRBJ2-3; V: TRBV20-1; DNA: TGCAGTCCGAAGGCCACTGGCACAGATACGCAGTATTTT; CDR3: CSPKATGTDTQYF
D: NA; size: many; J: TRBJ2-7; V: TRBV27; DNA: TGTGCCAGCAGTTTATCTGGCGCTATGACCTACGAGCAGTACTTC; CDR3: CASSLSGAMTYEQYF
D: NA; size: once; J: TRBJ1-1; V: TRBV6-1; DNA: TGTGCCAGCAGGCAGGACGCCTTCCTCAACACTGAAGCTTTCTTT; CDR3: CASRQDAFLNTEAFF
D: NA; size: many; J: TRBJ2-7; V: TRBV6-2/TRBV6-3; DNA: TGTGCCAGCAGTTACCCTAGAGGCGAGCAGTACTTC; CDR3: CASSYPRGEQYF
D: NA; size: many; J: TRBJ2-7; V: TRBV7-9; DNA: TGTGCCAGCAGCGGGAGGACTTACGAGCAGTACTTC; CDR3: CASSGRTYEQYF
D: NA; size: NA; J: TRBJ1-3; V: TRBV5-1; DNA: TGCGCCAGCAGCTCCAGGGGTCCCTCTGGAAACACCATATATTTT; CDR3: CASSSRGPSGNTIYF
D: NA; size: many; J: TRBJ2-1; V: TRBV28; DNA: TGTGCCAGCAGTTTAAAGGAAATTGGACCTCATTACAATGAGCAGTTCTTC; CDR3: CASSLKEIGPHYNEQFF
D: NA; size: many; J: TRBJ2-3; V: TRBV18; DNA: TGTGCCAGCTCTCCAACATCCTCAGGCGACACAGATACGCAGTATTTT; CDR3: CASSPTSSGDTDTQYF
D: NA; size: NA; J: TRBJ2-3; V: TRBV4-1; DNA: TGCGCCAGCAGCCAAGATGGGGAGGTCACAGATACGCAGTATTTT; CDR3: CASSQDGEVTDTQYF
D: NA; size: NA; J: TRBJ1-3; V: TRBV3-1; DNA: TGTGCCAGCAGCCAAGACAGGGGAGCTGGAAACACCATATATTTT; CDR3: CASSQDRGAGNTIYF
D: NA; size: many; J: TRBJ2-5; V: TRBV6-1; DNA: TGTGCCAGCAGTGACATTCGGGACTTCCAAGAGACCCAGTACTTC; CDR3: CASSDIRDFQETQYF
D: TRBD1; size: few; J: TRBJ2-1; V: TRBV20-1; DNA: TGCAGTGCCATAAACCGGGACAGACAGTACAATGAGCAGTTCTTC; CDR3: CSAINRDRQYNEQFF
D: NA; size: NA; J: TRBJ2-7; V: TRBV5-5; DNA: TGTGCCAGCAGCTTGGGGACGACGCGCCGCGAGCAGTACTTC; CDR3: CASSLGTTRREQYF
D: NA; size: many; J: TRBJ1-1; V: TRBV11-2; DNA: TGTGCCAGCAGCCAGGACGGAAGGAACACTGAAGCTTTCTTT; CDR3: CASSQDGRNTEAFF
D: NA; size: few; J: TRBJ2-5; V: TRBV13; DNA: TGTGCCAGCAGCGAAGACTGGGGGGAGACCCAGTACTTC; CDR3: CASSEDWGETQYF
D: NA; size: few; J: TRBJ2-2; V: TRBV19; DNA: TGTGCCAGTAGTATGGGGCGACCACGGGTCCCAGGGAGCACCGGGGAGCTGTTTTTT; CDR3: CASSMGRPRVPGSTGELFF
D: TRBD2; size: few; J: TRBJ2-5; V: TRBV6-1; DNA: TGTGCCAGCAGTGACCCGGCCGGGACTAGCGGGTTAGTAGAAGAGACCCAGTACTTC; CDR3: CASSDPAGTSGLVEETQYF
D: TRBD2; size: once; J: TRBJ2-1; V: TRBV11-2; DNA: TGTGCCAGCAGCGGCCGGGGACTAGCTGAGTATGAGCAGTTCTTC; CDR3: CASSGRGLAEYEQFF
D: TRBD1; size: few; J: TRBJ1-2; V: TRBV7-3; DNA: TGTGCCAGCAGCCCCCGCAGGGGGGATGGCTACACCTTC; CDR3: CASSPRRGDGYTF
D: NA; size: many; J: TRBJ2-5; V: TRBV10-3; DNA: TGTGCCATCAGCCGCGGGATCCAAGAGACCCAGTACTTC; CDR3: CAISRGIQETQYF
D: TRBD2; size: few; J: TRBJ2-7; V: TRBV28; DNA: TGTGCCAGCAGTTCCCCAGCGGGAGGCGGGTACGAGCAGTACTTC; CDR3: CASSSPAGGGYEQYF
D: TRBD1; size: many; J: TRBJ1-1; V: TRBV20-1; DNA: TGCAGTGCTGTCCGGGACAGCTTGAACACTGAAGCTTTCTTT; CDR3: CSAVRDSLNTEAFF
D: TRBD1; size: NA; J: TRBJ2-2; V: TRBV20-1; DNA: TGCAGTGCTAGAGACCCAGGGGGCGTACTCGGGGAGCTGTTTTTT; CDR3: CSARDPGGVLGELFF
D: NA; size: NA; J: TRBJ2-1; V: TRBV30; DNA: TGTGCCTGGACCCACCCCGTGCCCGGCTATGAGCAGTTCTTC; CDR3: CAWTHPVPGYEQFF
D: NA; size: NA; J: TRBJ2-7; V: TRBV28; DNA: TGTGCCAGCAGCTCCCCAGGGGCAGGGTGGGCCTACGAGCAGTACTTC; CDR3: CASSSPGAGWAYEQYF
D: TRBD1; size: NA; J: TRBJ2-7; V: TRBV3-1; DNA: TGTGCCAGCAGCCTTCGGACAGGGTCGGACGAGCAGTACTTC; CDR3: CASSLRTGSDEQYF
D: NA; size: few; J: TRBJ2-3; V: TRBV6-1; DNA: TGTGCCAGCAGCCGAGAGAGACTAGGAGACACAGATACGCAGTATTTT; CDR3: CASSRERLGDTDTQYF
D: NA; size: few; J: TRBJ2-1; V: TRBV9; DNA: TGTGCCAGCAGCGTAGACGGTGAGCAGTTCTTC; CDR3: CASSVDGEQFF
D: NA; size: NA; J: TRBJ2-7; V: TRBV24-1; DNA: TGTGCCACCAGTGAGGGCTACGAGCAGTACTTC; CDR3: CATSEGYEQYF
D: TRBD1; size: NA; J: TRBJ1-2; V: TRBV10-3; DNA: TGTGCCATCAGTGAAAAGGGGCAGGGGGCCTATGGCTACACCTTC; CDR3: CAISEKGQGAYGYTF
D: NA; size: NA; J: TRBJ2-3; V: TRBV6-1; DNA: TGTGCCAGCACTCACATGGATACGCAGTATTTT; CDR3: CASTHMDTQYF
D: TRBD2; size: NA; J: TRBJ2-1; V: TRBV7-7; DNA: TGTGCTAGCCAAAAAGCGGGAGGCTACAATGAGCAGTTCTTC; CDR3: CASQKAGGYNEQFF
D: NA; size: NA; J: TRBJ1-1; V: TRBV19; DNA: TGTGCCAGCTCGTTGAGGGCAGGCTTGGCTGAAGCTTTCTTT; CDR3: CASSLRAGLAEAFF
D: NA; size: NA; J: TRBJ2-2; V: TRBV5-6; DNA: TGTGCCAGCAGCGACTGGATGTCCGGGGAGCTGTTTTTT; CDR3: CASSDWMSGELFF
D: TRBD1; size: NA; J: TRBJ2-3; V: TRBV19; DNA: TGTGCCAGCTCCCGGGACAGGGAAACAGATACGCAGTATTTT; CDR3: CASSRDRETDTQYF
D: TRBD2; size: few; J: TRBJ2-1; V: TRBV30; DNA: TGTGCCTGGAGCCCCGGGACTAGCGGATACAATGAGCAGTTCTTC; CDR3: CAWSPGTSGYNEQFF
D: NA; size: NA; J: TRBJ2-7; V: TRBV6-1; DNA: TGTGCCAGCAGTTCTCTTTGGGGTCCGTACGAGCAGTACTTC; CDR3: CASSSLWGPYEQYF
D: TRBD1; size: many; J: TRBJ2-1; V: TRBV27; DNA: TGTGCCAGCAGTCGGCCCGGGACAGACTACAATGAGCAGTTCTTC; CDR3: CASSRPGTDYNEQFF
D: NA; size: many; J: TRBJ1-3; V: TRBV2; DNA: TGTGCCAGCAGTGAAGCGCTTCGGGTTTATTACGGAGGAAACACCATATATTTT; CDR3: CASSEALRVYYGGNTIYF
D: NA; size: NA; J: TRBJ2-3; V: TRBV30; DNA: TGTGCCTGGACGAGGGGTTCTAACCCAGATACGCAGTATTTT; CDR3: CAWTRGSNPDTQYF
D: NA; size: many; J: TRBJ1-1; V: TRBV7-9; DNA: TGTGCCAGCAGCCCGTTAAACACTGAAGCTTTCTTT; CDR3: CASSPLNTEAFF
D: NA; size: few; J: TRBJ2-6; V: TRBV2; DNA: TGTGCCAGCAGTTTCGAGAGCTCTGGGGCCAACGTCCTGACTTTC; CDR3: CASSFESSGANVLTF
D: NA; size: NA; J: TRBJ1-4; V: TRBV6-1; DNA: TGTGCCAGCAGGCCGACGGCAACTAATGAAAAACTGTTTTTT; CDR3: CASRPTATNEKLFF